This T cell receptor (beta chain) appears in the sequencing data of a study of regulatory T cells in long-lasting Graves disease. Points from the study as a whole: New patients shared some 890 public clonotypes, fewer than the 2,500 to 3,500 shared by persistent patients.

Germline V CDR1 and CDR2: SGHRS, YFSETQ. The CDR3 contains 15 residues. V was clipped by 5 bases and J by 2 bases, with 17 bases between them. HTBI primers from iRepertoire and Arm-PCR of CDR3 regions yielded the TCR beta libraries. MiXCR, applied by TCRdb to the multiplex PCR reads, yields one record per CDR3 protein. The repertoire holds about 610,000 distinct CDR3 sequences, with about 16% as singletons. Documented time point: newly diagnosed GD, antithyroid drugs for less than 3 months. The TCR library used RNA extracted from PBMCs. The table lists this clonotype with a few counts. Antigen: not known. A much bigger clone sits one base away, suggesting this may be a read error. These records were also assigned to another study, of T cells in Graves' hyperthyroidism and ophthalmopathy. That investigation notes: Blood held most thyroid clonotypes expanded above 0.001 frequency.

The J gene is TRBJ2-7, the V gene TRBV5-1; D is ambiguous. The sequence was collected from a young man with Graves disease. Here the sequenced sample was peripheral blood mononuclear cells (PBMCs), taken at new diagnosis, from a patient treated with antithyroid drugs. CDR3: CASSPTGGRTYEQYF. CDR3 coding DNA: TGCGCCAGCAGTCCAACTGGCGGAAGGACCTACGAGCAGTACTTC.